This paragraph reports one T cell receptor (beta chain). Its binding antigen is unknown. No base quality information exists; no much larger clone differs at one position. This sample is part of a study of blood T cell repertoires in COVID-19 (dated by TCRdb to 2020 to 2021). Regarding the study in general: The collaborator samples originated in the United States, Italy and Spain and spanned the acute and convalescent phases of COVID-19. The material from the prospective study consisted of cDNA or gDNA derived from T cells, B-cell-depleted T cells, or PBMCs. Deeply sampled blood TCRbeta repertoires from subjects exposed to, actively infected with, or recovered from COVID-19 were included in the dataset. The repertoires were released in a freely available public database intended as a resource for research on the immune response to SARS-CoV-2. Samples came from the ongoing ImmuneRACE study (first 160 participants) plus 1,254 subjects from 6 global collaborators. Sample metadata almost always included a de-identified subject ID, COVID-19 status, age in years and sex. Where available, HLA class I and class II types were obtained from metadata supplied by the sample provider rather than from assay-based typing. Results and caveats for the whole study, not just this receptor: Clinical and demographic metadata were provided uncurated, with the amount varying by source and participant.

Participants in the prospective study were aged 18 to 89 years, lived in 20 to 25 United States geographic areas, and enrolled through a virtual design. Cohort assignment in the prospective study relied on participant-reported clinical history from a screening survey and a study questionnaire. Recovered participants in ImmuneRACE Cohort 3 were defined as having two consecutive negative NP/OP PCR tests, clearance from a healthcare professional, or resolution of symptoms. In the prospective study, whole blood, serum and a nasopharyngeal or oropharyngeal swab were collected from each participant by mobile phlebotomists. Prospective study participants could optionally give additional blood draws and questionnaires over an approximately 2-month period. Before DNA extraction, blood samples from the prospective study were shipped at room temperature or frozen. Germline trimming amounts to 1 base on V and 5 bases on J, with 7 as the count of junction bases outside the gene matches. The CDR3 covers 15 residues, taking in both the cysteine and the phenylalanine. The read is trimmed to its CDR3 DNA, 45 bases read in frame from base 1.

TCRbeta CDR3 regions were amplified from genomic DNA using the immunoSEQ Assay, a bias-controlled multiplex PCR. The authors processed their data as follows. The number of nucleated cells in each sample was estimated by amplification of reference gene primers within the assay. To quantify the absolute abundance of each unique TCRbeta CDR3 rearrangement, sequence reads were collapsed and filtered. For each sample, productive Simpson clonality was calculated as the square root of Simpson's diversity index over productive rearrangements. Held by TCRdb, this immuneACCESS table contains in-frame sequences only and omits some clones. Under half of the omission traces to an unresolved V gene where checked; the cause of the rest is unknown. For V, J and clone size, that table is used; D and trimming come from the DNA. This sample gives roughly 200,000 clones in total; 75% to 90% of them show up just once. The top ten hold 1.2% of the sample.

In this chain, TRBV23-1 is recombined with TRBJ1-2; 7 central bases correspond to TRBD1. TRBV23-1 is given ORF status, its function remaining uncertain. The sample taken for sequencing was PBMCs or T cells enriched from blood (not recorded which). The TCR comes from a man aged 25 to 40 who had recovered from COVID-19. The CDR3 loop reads CASSQLTGKGYGYTF. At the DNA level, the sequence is TGCGCCAGCAGTCAATTGACAGGGAAGGGGTATGGCTACACCTTC.